The 32 T cell receptor beta chains below come from one sample, sequenced in a study of cytomegalovirus exposure and HLA in healthy donors. PCR was performed using 60 Vbeta and 13 Jbeta primers. Assay used: immunoSEQ multiplex PCR; TCRdb lists only in-frame clones, some missing. Of 150,000 to 180,000 clones listed, more than 75% are singletons. The sequenced sample was PBMCs. The receptors come from a woman aged 40 to 50 in good health and CMV-seropositive.

The chain combines TRBV28 with TRBJ1-1; D possibly corresponds to TRBD1 (5 bases). V lost 7 bases and J 3 bases, leaving 18 bases between the germline ends. The germline V gene has CDR1 MDHEN and CDR2 SYDVKM. The CDR3 loop spans 15 amino acids. The CDR3 sequence is CASKARGISHTEAFF. DNA of the CDR3: TGTGCCAGCAAAGCCCGGGGGATCAGCCACACTGAAGCTTTCTTT.

This clone was counted a single time. This chain joins TRBV5-6 and TRBJ2-7; D may be TRBD2 (6 bases). Germline CDR1 is SGHDT and CDR2 is YYEEEE. The germline V and J ends were trimmed by 2 bases and 2 bases, with 8 bases remaining between them. The CDR3 is made up of 13 amino acids. This CDR3 reads CASSFPGAYEQYF. CDR3 coding DNA: TGTGCCAGCAGCTTCCCGGGGGCCTACGAGCAGTACTTC.

Here the CDR3 DNA reads TGCGCCAGCAGCCAAGGGAAGCGTCAGCAAGAGACCCAGTACTTC. It encodes CASSQGKRQQETQYF. The chain recombines TRBV4-1 with TRBJ2-5; D gene ambiguous. Germline CDR1 MGHRA, CDR2 YSYEKL. V gave up 1 base and J gave up 2 bases, with 11 bases separating them. This CDR3 spans 15 amino acids.

A single count supports this clone. The rearrangement joins TRBV7-2 to TRBJ2-7, with TRBD2 identical over 11 bases. From germline, CDR1 is SGHTA and CDR2 FQGNSA. The junction had 6 bases not matched to a gene; V was cut back by 1 base and J by 1 base. The CDR3 contains 17 residues. DNA for the CDR3: TGTGCCAGCAGCTTAGGGGGGACTAGCGGTATTTCCTACGAGCAGTACTTC. It encodes CASSLGGTSGISYEQYF. The variable domain in full, completed from reference TRBV7-2 and TRBJ2-7, reads GAGVSQSPSNKVTEKGKDVELRCDPISGHTALYWYRQSLGQGLEFLIYFQGNSAPDKSGLPSDRFSAERTGGSVSTLTIQRTQQEDSAVYLCASSLGGTSGISYEQYFGPGTRLTVT.

The chain joins TRBV19 to TRBJ2-3; TRBD2 is a possible D gene (6 bases). CDR3 length: 18 amino acids. The germline CDR1 and CDR2 sequences are LNHDA and SQIVND (reference sequence). Trimming pared 5 bases from V and 6 bases from J, leaving 27 bases between. In DNA form, the CDR3 reads TGTGCCAGTAGTTATAAACCCCTCCGGGGGAATAGCCGTGATACGCAGTATTTT. Its protein product is CASSYKPLRGNSRDTQYF.

In DNA form, the CDR3 reads TGCGCCAGCAGCTCACAGGGGCCGGGGAACACTGAAGCTTTCTTT. Its protein is CASSSQGPGNTEAFF. V is TRBV5-1 and J is TRBJ1-1, with TRBD1 matching 7 bases. The V gene end was trimmed by 3 bases and the J gene end by 1 base; junction bases not matched to a gene: 6. Germline V gene sequence: CDR1 SGHRS, CDR2 YFSETQ. The CDR3 totals 15 residues. Combining the CDR3 with reference TRBV5-1 and TRBJ1-1 gives the whole variable domain KAGVTQTPRYLIKTRGQQVTLSCSPISGHRSVSWYQQTPGQGLQFLFEYFSETQRNKGNFPGRFSGRQFSNSRSEMNVSTLELGDSALYLCASSSQGPGNTEAFFGQGTRLTVV.

This chain connects TRBV5-1 to TRBJ2-1, with 11 bases identical to TRBD1. The germline V gene has CDR1 SGHRS and CDR2 YFSETQ. The CDR3 totals 15 residues. Unmatched junction bases numbered 4, after V lost 4 bases and J lost 4 bases. The CDR3 sequence: CASSIGTGGYNEQFF. CDR3 nucleotides: TGCGCCAGCAGCATCGGGACAGGGGGATACAATGAGCAGTTCTTC.

The chain uses TRBV21-1 and TRBJ1-1; the table assigns TRBD1, which was not confirmed against the DNA. TRBV21-1 is a documented pseudogene. The CDR3 has 15 amino acids. The CDR3 region is CASSKAQGTRKEAFF. CDR3 sequence (DNA): TGTGCCAGCAGCAAAGCGCAGGGGACAAGGAAGGAAGCTTTCTTT.

This chain uses TRBV5-1 with TRBJ1-6; D call uncertain. Germline V gene sequence: CDR1 SGHRS, CDR2 YFSETQ. With 2 bases removed from V and 0 bases from J, the gap between germline ends came to 15 bases. The CDR3 extends over 18 amino acids. CDR3 DNA sequence: TGCGCCAGCAGCTTTTCTCAACAGATGAGCTCCTATAATTCACCCCTCCACTTT. The encoded protein is CASSFSQQMSSYNSPLHF.

This sequence joins TRBV18 and TRBJ1-4; 8 nucleotides agree with TRBD1. The ends lost 1 base at V and 4 bases at J; junction bases unmatched: 11. Germline CDR1 and CDR2: KGHSH and LQKENI. The CDR3 loop spans 18 amino acids. Here the CDR3 DNA reads TGTGCCAGCTCACCACGGAGGGGACAGGAGACTAATAATGAAAAACTGTTTTTT. This sequence encodes CASSPRRGQETNNEKLFF.

The chain recombines TRBV2 with TRBJ1-1, with D tentatively TRBD1 (6 bases). V lost 6 bases and J 2 bases, leaving 22 bases between the germline ends. From germline, CDR1 is SNHLY and CDR2 FYNNEI. CDR3 length: 17 residues. CDR3 sequence (DNA): TGTGCCAGCAGAGCATCAGGGGTGCCCTTCCTTAACACTGAAGCTTTCTTT. Amino acid sequence: CASRASGVPFLNTEAFF. Full variable domain (outside the CDR3, taken from reference TRBV2 and TRBJ1-1): EPEVTQTPSHQVTQMGQEVILRCVPISNHLYFYWYRQILGQKVEFLVSFYNNEISEKSEIFDDQFSVERPDGSNFTLKIRSTKLEDSAMYFCASRASGVPFLNTEAFFGQGTRLTVV.

The rearrangement uses TRBV6-4 and TRBJ2-2, with D possibly TRBD1 on 5 matching bases. V shed 6 bases and J shed 13 bases, with 21 bases lying between them. The V gene's germline CDR1 is MRHNA and CDR2 SNTAGT. This CDR3 contains 14 residues. The CDR3 sequence: CASSKSDGSQGLFF. Here the CDR3 DNA reads TGTGCCAGCAGCAAGTCGGACGGATCTCAGGGGCTGTTTTTT.

This clone has more than one count but fewer than ten. The chain joins TRBV19 to TRBJ2-7, with TRBD1 as a possible D gene (6 bases). The CDR3 runs 14 residues. The ends were cut back, 3 bases at V and 3 bases at J, with 12 bases in the middle. Germline V CDR1 and CDR2: LNHDA, SQIVND (reference sequence). Here the CDR3 reads CASSMGHGNYEQYF. In nucleotides, the CDR3 is TGTGCCAGTAGTATGGGACATGGGAACTACGAGCAGTACTTC.

This chain connects TRBV6-5 to TRBJ1-1, with TRBD1 matching over 7 bases. Losses at the gene ends were 6 bases for V and 3 bases for J; bases not matched to a gene: 7. The CDR3 totals 14 residues. CDR1 is MNHEY, CDR2 SVGAGI, per germline. CDR3 sequence: CASRRRQGDTEAFF. DNA for the CDR3: TGTGCCAGCAGGCGACGACAGGGAGACACTGAAGCTTTCTTT.

V and J are TRBV5-1 and TRBJ2-7; the D is unclear. The germline V gene encodes CDR1 SGHRS and CDR2 YFSETQ. The CDR3 has 16 residues. The germline V and J ends were trimmed by 0 bases and 3 bases, with 16 bases remaining between them. The CDR3 is CASSLALSRINYEQYF. The CDR3 coding sequence is TGCGCCAGCAGCTTGGCCCTAAGTCGTATAAACTACGAGCAGTACTTC.

This sequence joins TRBV5-6 and TRBJ2-7, with a possible D match to TRBD2 (6 bases). In germline, CDR1 is SGHDT, CDR2 YYEEEE. V lost 4 bases to trimming and J lost 4 bases, with 18 bases between them. The CDR3 runs 15 residues. The CDR3 DNA reads as TGTGCCAGCAGCACGACCGGCCTGGGGGGTTACGAGCAGTACTTC. It translates to CASSTTGLGGYEQYF.

The chain links TRBV15 to TRBJ1-2; TRBD1 matches at 7 bases. Losses at the gene ends were 3 bases for V and 3 bases for J; bases not matched to a gene: 4. The CDR3 has 14 amino acids. CDR1 and CDR2 (germline): LNHNV, YYDKDF (reference sequence). In nucleotides, the CDR3 is TGTGCCACCAGCAGTGGACAGGATGACTATGGCTACACCTTC. This sequence encodes CATSSGQDDYGYTF. Using reference TRBV15 and TRBJ1-2 for the parts outside the CDR3, the full variable domain is DAMVIQNPRYQVTQFGKPVTLSCSQTLNHNVMYWYQQKSSQAPKLLFHYYDKDFNNEADTPDNFQSRRPNTSFCFLDIRSPGLGDTAMYLCATSSGQDDYGYTFGSGTRLTVV.

The gene calls are TRBV4-1 and TRBJ2-7; tentative D call: TRBD1 (6 bases). The ends were cut back, 3 bases at V and 2 bases at J, with 14 bases in the middle. Germline V gene data show CDR1 as MGHRA and CDR2 as YSYEKL. The CDR3 sequence is 15 residues long. CDR3 region: CASSQTTGSPYEQYF. CDR3 DNA: TGCGCCAGCAGCCAGACGACAGGCTCCCCCTACGAGCAGTACTTC.

The chain combines TRBV18 with TRBJ2-1; D is ambiguous. CDR1 KGHSH and CDR2 LQKENI come from the germline V gene. This CDR3 is 12 amino acids long. With 2 bases removed from V and 8 bases from J, the gap between germline ends came to 7 bases. For the CDR3, the DNA is TGTGCCAGCTCACCAAACCACTATGAGCAGTTCTTC. Protein product: CASSPNHYEQFF.

The chain employs TRBV10-2 and TRBJ1-1; the D gene is possibly TRBD1 (6 bases). This CDR3 has 14 residues. Germline CDR1 WSHSY, CDR2 SAAADI. V was trimmed by 7 bases and J by 4 bases, leaving 16 bases between them. CDR3 bases: TGCGCCAGCACCCAACAGGGTCGACCCACTGAAGCTTTCTTT. This codes for CASTQQGRPTEAFF.

The chain combines TRBV6-1 with TRBJ2-7; no clear D gene. The CDR3 totals 13 residues. CDR1 and CDR2 (germline): MNHNS, SASEGT. V lost 6 bases to trimming and J lost 0 bases, with 9 bases between them. CDR3 DNA sequence: TGTGCCAGCAGGCAGACACCCTCCTACGAGCAGTACTTC. It yields the protein CASRQTPSYEQYF.

The chain recombines TRBV2 with TRBJ2-1; D ambiguous. From germline, CDR1 is SNHLY and CDR2 FYNNEI. Between the trimmed V and J ends, which lost 1 base and 3 bases, there was a span of 10 bases. This CDR3 has 15 residues. DNA for the CDR3: TGTGCCAGCAGTGAAGATGTCCAGGACTACAATGAGCAGTTCTTC. Its translation is CASSEDVQDYNEQFF.

A remark on this clone: This specimen includes other DNA sequences encoding the same CDR3. The chain employs TRBV5-1 and TRBJ2-1; tentative D call: TRBD2 (5 bases). The length of the CDR3 is 13 residues. V was shortened by 7 bases and J by 10 bases, with 18 bases between the two germline ends. Germline CDR1 SGHRS, CDR2 YFSETQ. The CDR3 reads CASRTTRADEQFF. The CDR3 DNA follows: TGCGCCAGCCGAACGACAAGAGCGGACGAGCAGTTCTTC.

The rearrangement links TRBV7-2 to TRBJ1-3, with 7 bases lining up with TRBD1. J lost 2 bases, V lost 3 bases, and 1 base had no gene match. Per germline, CDR1 SGHTA and CDR2 FQGNSA. The CDR3 sequence is 14 residues long. CDR3 bases: TGTGCCAGCAGCTTTGACAGGGCTGGAAACACCATATATTTT. This translates into CASSFDRAGNTIYF. Looking up the rest from reference TRBV7-2 and TRBJ1-3 gives the full variable domain: GAGVSQSPSNKVTEKGKDVELRCDPISGHTALYWYRQSLGQGLEFLIYFQGNSAPDKSGLPSDRFSAERTGGSVSTLTIQRTQQEDSAVYLCASSFDRAGNTIYFGEGSWLTVV.

The chain couples TRBV9 to TRBJ2-2; a weak D match, TRBD2 (5 bases). The CDR3 consists of 17 residues. V lost 3 bases, J lost 1 base, and 16 bases lay in between. Germline V CDR1 and CDR2: SGDLS, YYNGEE. The CDR3 DNA reads TGTGCCAGCAGCGACGCTTGGACTTCGGGGAACACCGGGGAGCTGTTTTTT. Translated, it gives CASSDAWTSGNTGELFF.

V usage is TRBV7-8 and J usage is TRBJ2-5; possible D gene TRBD2, 7 bases. Germline values: CDR1 SGHVS, CDR2 FQNEAQ. The germline V and J ends were trimmed by 4 bases and 7 bases, with 16 bases remaining between them. This CDR3 region has 14 residues. CDR3 DNA sequence: TGTGCCAGCAGCTCCGGCGCGGGGGCGGGGACCCAGTACTTC. Its protein product is CASSSGAGAGTQYF.

The CDR3: CASSWERGQVNEQFF. The CDR3 coding sequence is TGTGCCAGCAGCTGGGAAAGGGGGCAGGTCAATGAGCAGTTCTTC. The rearrangement joins TRBV7-9 to TRBJ2-1; 7 bases match TRBD1. Germline CDR1 reads SEHNR; CDR2 reads FQNEAQ (reference sequence). With 4 bases clipped from V and 6 bases from J, the junction kept 9 bases outside the gene matches. The CDR3 extends over 15 amino acids. The variable domain in full, completed from reference TRBV7-9 and TRBJ2-1, reads DTGVSQNPRHKITKRGQNVTFRCDPISEHNRLYWYRQTLGQGPEFLTYFQNEAQLEKSRLLSDRFSAERPKGSFSTLEIQRTEQGDSAMYLCASSWERGQVNEQFFGPGTRLTVL.

The chain uses TRBV28 and TRBJ2-7, with TRBD2 matching 12 bases. The CDR3 has 17 amino acids. From germline, CDR1 is MDHEN and CDR2 SYDVKM. The V gene end was trimmed by 6 bases and the J gene end by 1 base; junction bases not matched to a gene: 10. Here the CDR3 DNA reads TGTGCCAGCAGAGCCCCCCTAGCGGGAGGGAGGTCCTACGAGCAGTACTTC. It encodes CASRAPLAGGRSYEQYF.

This rearrangement joins TRBV29-1 to TRBJ2-1; TRBD1 aligns across 8 bases. The junction had 9 bases not matched to a gene; V was cut back by 4 bases and J by 7 bases. Germline CDR1 is SQVTM and CDR2 is ANQGSEA. CDR3 size: 14 residues. CDR3 loop: CSVVGTGFLNEQFF. CDR3 DNA: TGCAGCGTTGTAGGGACAGGATTTTTAAATGAGCAGTTCTTC.

The rearrangement uses TRBV13 and TRBJ1-5; 8 positions agree with TRBD1. The trim removed 5 bases at V and 1 base at J, leaving 10 bases unmatched. This CDR3 is built from 17 residues. Germline CDR1 is PRHDT and CDR2 is FYEKMQ (reference sequence). The DNA of the CDR3 is TGTGCCAGCAGCGCCCGACAGGGGAGGTTGAGCAATCAGCCCCAGCATTTT. As protein: CASSARQGRLSNQPQHF.

Note on this clone: At the DNA level, this CDR3 is encoded by other sequences in the same sample as well. The genes are TRBV15 and TRBJ2-7, with D possibly being TRBD2 (5 bases). CDR3 length: 14 amino acids. Trimming pared 0 bases from V and 2 bases from J, leaving 8 bases between. Per the germline V gene, CDR1 is LNHNV and CDR2 is YYDKDF (reference sequence). The CDR3 protein is CATSRERGTYEQYF. The CDR3 bases are TGTGCCACCAGCAGAGAAAGAGGGACCTACGAGCAGTACTTC.

The genes are TRBV4-1 and TRBJ2-1, with 12 bases identical to TRBD2. The CDR3 has 16 residues. V trimming: 4 bases; J trimming: 7 bases; junction bases outside the gene matches: 8. Per germline, CDR1 MGHRA and CDR2 YSYEKL. In DNA form, the CDR3 reads TGCGCCAGCAGCCGACCGACTAGCGGGAGTATGAATGAGCAGTTCTTC. Translating gives CASSRPTSGSMNEQFF.